The 32 T cell receptor beta chains reported below all come from one sample, sequenced in a study of shared clonotypes between healthy human individuals (dated by TCRdb to 2020 to 2021). Libraries were built with the immunoSEQ multiplex PCR assay. What TCRdb holds here is the immuneACCESS table cut down to in-frame rearrangements. Part of the clones is not present; checked against another copy, under half of the missing clones reflect an unresolved V gene, and the others are unexplained. In all, the sample holds approximately 2.1 million clones, and approximately 95% of those were seen once. About 0.41% of the sample belongs to the ten largest clones. The specimen sequenced was naive CD4+ T cells from PBMCs. This specimen's cell subset or site label, interpreted: CD45RA+ positively selected. The receptor set was obtained from a man aged 18 to 35 in good health. Some clones in this sample may be carry-over from other donors' samples.

The V gene is TRBV11-2, the J gene TRBJ2-1; 8 bases fit TRBD2. CDR3 size: 14 residues. Trimming cost V 2 bases and J 10 bases; bases outside gene matches: 7. The germline CDR1 and CDR2 sequences are SGHAT and FQNNGV. The CDR3 nucleotides read TGTGCCAGCAGCTTACTAGGACTAGCATCCGAGCAGTTCTTC. This encodes CASSLLGLASEQFF.

The sample holds one count of this clone. The V and J genes are TRBV7-6 and TRBJ2-5, with 9 positions matching TRBD2. The germline V gene encodes CDR1 SGHVS and CDR2 FNYEAQ. This CDR3 region has 15 residues. V gave up 2 bases and J gave up 5 bases; unmatched junction bases: 6. The CDR3 loop is CASSLFATSGETQYF. For the CDR3, the DNA is TGTGCCAGCAGCTTATTCGCCACTAGCGGGGAGACCCAGTACTTC.

This sequence joins TRBV18 and TRBJ2-7; TRBD1 or TRBD2 may be the D gene (5 bases each). Trimming removed 2 bases from V and 1 base from J, with 12 bases in between. CDR1 is KGHSH and CDR2 is LQKENI in the germline V gene. CDR3 length equals 15 residues. CDR3 residues: CASSPFSGGSYEQYF. In DNA form, the CDR3 reads TGTGCCAGCTCACCATTCTCTGGGGGTTCCTACGAGCAGTACTTC.

The rearrangement uses TRBV27 and TRBJ2-7, with TRBD2 matching 13 bases. The CDR3 spans 15 residues. Germline assignment: CDR1 MNHEY and CDR2 SMNVEV (reference sequence). J lost 5 bases, V lost 6 bases, and 7 bases had no gene match. CDR3 coding DNA: TGTGCCAGCAGCCCAACTAGCGGGAGGGCCCACGAGCAGTACTTC. Amino acid sequence: CASSPTSGRAHEQYF.

The chain couples TRBV7-2 to TRBJ1-1, with D tentatively TRBD1 (6 bases). CDR3 length: 13 residues. Germline V CDR1 and CDR2: SGHTA, FQGNSA. The V end lost 5 bases, the J end lost 5 bases, and 12 bases lay between the germline ends. The CDR3 DNA reads TGTGCCAGCAGCGCCAGGGGAGGGACTGAAGCTTTCTTT. Translating gives CASSARGGTEAFF.

J is TRBJ1-1 and V is TRBV27; tentative D call: TRBD1 (5 bases). CDR3 length: 15 residues. Germline values: CDR1 MNHEY, CDR2 SMNVEV (reference sequence). V was trimmed by 6 bases and J by 4 bases, leaving 18 bases between them. This chain's CDR3 is CASSPGFTGGTEAFF. CDR3 DNA: TGTGCCAGCAGCCCAGGCTTTACTGGGGGCACTGAAGCTTTCTTT.

This chain links TRBV19 with TRBJ2-2; weak D call: TRBD2 (5 bases). Germline assignment: CDR1 LNHDA and CDR2 SQIVND (reference sequence). Trimming removed 8 bases from V and 2 bases from J, with 15 bases in between. This CDR3 spans 15 amino acids. CDR3 sequence: CASELGQLNTGELFF. The CDR3 region has the DNA TGTGCCAGTGAACTAGGCCAGCTTAACACCGGGGAGCTGTTTTTT.

The chain employs TRBV9 and TRBJ2-7; the D gene could be TRBD1 or TRBD2 (5 bases each). Trimming left V 0 bases short and J 0 bases short, with 10 bases between. There are 15 residues in the CDR3. Germline V gives CDR1 SGDLS, CDR2 YYNGEE. This CDR3 is CASSVGPGSSYEQYF. The CDR3 region has the DNA TGTGCCAGCAGCGTAGGTCCAGGGAGCTCCTACGAGCAGTACTTC. The variable domain in full, completed from reference TRBV9 and TRBJ2-7, reads DSGVTQTPKHLITATGQRVTLRCSPRSGDLSVYWYQQSLDQGLQFLIQYYNGEERAKGNILERFSAQQFPDLHSELNLSSLELGDSALYFCASSVGPGSSYEQYFGPGTRLTVT.

This clone was recorded once. The V call is TRBV11-2, the J call TRBJ2-5, with D tentatively TRBD2 (6 bases). Germline V gene data show CDR1 as SGHAT and CDR2 as FQNNGV. The V gene lost 7 bases and the J gene lost 5 bases, with 14 bases spanning the gap. The CDR3 sequence is 13 residues long. The DNA for the CDR3 is TGTGCCAGCACCTCTCGGGGGAGTGAGACCCAGTACTTC. Translating gives CASTSRGSETQYF.

The chain links TRBV14 to TRBJ2-7; the match to TRBD2 covers 13 bases. The J segment lost 2 bases and the V segment lost 4 bases, leaving 2 bases of the junction unmatched. The germline V gene encodes CDR1 SGHDN and CDR2 FVKESK. The CDR3 runs 15 residues. The CDR3, as DNA: TGTGCCAGCAGCCTGGGACTAGCGGGGACCTACGAGCAGTACTTC. Its protein product is CASSLGLAGTYEQYF.

The rearrangement uses TRBV9 and TRBJ2-5; no clear D gene. CDR1 is SGDLS and CDR2 is YYNGEE in the germline V gene. The CDR3 has 14 residues. The V end was cut by 4 bases, the J end by 5 bases, with 15 bases between. The CDR3 is CASSPSGNPETQYF. CDR3 nucleotide sequence: TGTGCCAGCAGCCCATCCGGCAATCCGGAGACCCAGTACTTC.

CDR3 in amino acids: CASSEQETQYF. In nucleotides, the CDR3 is TGTGCCAGCAGCGAACAAGAGACCCAGTACTTC. J is TRBJ2-5 and V is TRBV7-9; the D is unclear. The CDR3 runs to 11 residues. V was clipped by 5 bases and J by 2 bases, with 3 bases between them. Per germline, CDR1 SEHNR and CDR2 FQNEAQ (reference sequence).

V gene TRBV29-1 combines with J gene TRBJ2-5, with D possibly TRBD2 on 5 matching bases. The DNA end lines up better with TRBJ2-7; the J call may be wrong. CDR3 length: 14 residues. Germline CDR1 is SQVTM and CDR2 is ANQGSEA. Here the CDR3 DNA reads TGCAGCGTTCGGTCGGGATTAGTCGAACGCGAGCAGTACTTC. This codes for CSVRSGLVEREQYF.

This clone appeared a single time. The chain links TRBV5-1 to TRBJ2-2; perhaps D is TRBD1 or TRBD2 (5 bases each). Trimming removed 1 base at V and 7 bases at J, with 11 bases between. The CDR3 extends over 14 amino acids. Germline-derived CDR1 and CDR2 are SGHRS and YFSETQ. The CDR3 spells CASSLSGTGGELFF. DNA for the CDR3: TGCGCCAGCAGCTTGTCAGGGACGGGCGGGGAGCTGTTTTTT.

The chain is built from TRBV6-5 and TRBJ2-3; the D gene is possibly TRBD1 (6 bases). The germline gives CDR1 MNHEY, CDR2 SVGAGI. The CDR3 runs to 14 residues. Deletions cut 8 bases from V and 2 bases from J, with 14 bases between. The DNA for the CDR3 is TGTGCCAGCCGACGGGACACAGTCACAGATACGCAGTATTTT. Translating it yields CASRRDTVTDTQYF.

The chain is built from TRBV19 and TRBJ1-3, with D unclear. V was cut by 3 bases and J by 0 bases, with 12 bases left in between. This CDR3 has 16 residues. CDR1 and CDR2 from the germline V gene are LNHDA and SQIVND (reference sequence). The CDR3 region has the DNA TGTGCCAGTAGTATTCGGCCGGGCCCCTCTGGAAACACCATATATTTT. Residues: CASSIRPGPSGNTIYF. Full variable domain (missing parts from reference TRBV19 and TRBJ1-3): DGGITQSPKYLFRKEGQNVTLSCEQNLNHDAMYWYRQDPGQGLRLIYYSQIVNDFQKGDIAEGYSVSREKKESFPLTVTSAQKNPTAFYLCASSIRPGPSGNTIYFGEGSWLTVV.

Notes on this clone: The sample has other DNA sequences that encode this CDR3 too. This sequence joins TRBV9 and TRBJ2-3, with D unresolved. The CDR3 is 13 amino acids. Trimming removed 0 bases from V and 3 bases from J, with 5 bases in between. The germline V gene encodes CDR1 SGDLS and CDR2 YYNGEE. Here the CDR3 reads CASSVGGTDTQYF. Written as DNA, the CDR3 is TGTGCCAGCAGCGTAGGTGGTACAGATACGCAGTATTTT. The full variable domain, with the rest looked up from reference TRBV9 and TRBJ2-3, is DSGVTQTPKHLITATGQRVTLRCSPRSGDLSVYWYQQSLDQGLQFLIQYYNGEERAKGNILERFSAQQFPDLHSELNLSSLELGDSALYFCASSVGGTDTQYFGPGTRLTVL.

About this clone: This sample also contains other DNA sequences that code for the same CDR3. V and J are TRBV28 and TRBJ1-2; TRBD1 aligns across 10 bases. The ends lost 4 bases at V and 8 bases at J; junction bases unmatched: 7. Germline-derived CDR1 and CDR2 are MDHEN and SYDVKM. The CDR3 is made up of 14 amino acids. The CDR3 DNA follows: TGTGCCAGCAGTTCCCCGGGACAGGGGAGCGGCTACACCTTC. It is translated as CASSSPGQGSGYTF.

The count of this clone is one. The CDR3 sequence: CASSLQGVPTYEQYF. CDR3 nucleotides: TGTGCCAGCAGTTTACAAGGGGTCCCAACCTACGAGCAGTACTTC. The chain carries TRBV28 and TRBJ2-7; D is possibly TRBD1 (5 bases). Per germline, CDR1 MDHEN and CDR2 SYDVKM. The V end lost 2 bases, the J end lost 2 bases, and 13 bases lay between the germline ends. This CDR3 spans 15 amino acids. Using reference TRBV28 and TRBJ2-7 for the parts outside the CDR3, the full variable domain is DVKVTQSSRYLVKRTGEKVFLECVQDMDHENMFWYRQDPGLGLRLIYFSYDVKMKEKGDIPEGYSVSREKKERFSLILESASTNQTSMYLCASSLQGVPTYEQYFGPGTRLTVT.

V usage is TRBV7-8 and J usage is TRBJ1-5; 7 bases map to TRBD1. CDR1 is SGHVS, CDR2 FQNEAQ, per germline. There are 21 residues in the CDR3. V was clipped by 4 bases and J by 0 bases; unmatched bases: 21. CDR3: CASSSTGVYGDRLYSNQPQHF. The CDR3 coding sequence is TGTGCCAGCAGCTCCACTGGAGTTTATGGGGACAGACTGTATAGCAATCAGCCCCAGCATTTT. The full variable domain, with the rest looked up from reference TRBV7-8 and TRBJ1-5, is GAGVSQSPRYKVAKRGQDVALRCDPISGHVSLFWYQQALGQGPEFLTYFQNEAQLDKSGLPSDRFFAERPEGSVSTLKIQRTQQEDSAVYLCASSSTGVYGDRLYSNQPQHFGDGTRLSIL.

CDR3 nucleotide sequence: TGTGCCAGCAGCTTCGGCGGCGGGAGAAGCTGGGAGCTGTTTTTT. Its translation is CASSFGGGRSWELFF. The rearrangement joins TRBV7-9 to TRBJ2-2; TRBD2 agrees at 7 bases. Trimming took 3 bases from V and 9 from J; bases not matched to a gene: 10. The CDR3 extends over 15 amino acids. Looked up from germline, CDR1 is SEHNR and CDR2 is FQNEAQ (reference sequence).

This rearrangement joins TRBV5-6 to TRBJ2-5; 13 bases align to TRBD2. The CDR3 is 17 residues long. Trimming cost V 4 bases and J 2 bases; bases outside gene matches: 8. Germline V gene lookup returns CDR1 SGHDT and CDR2 YYEEEE. Here the CDR3 reads CASSPRTSGRVQETQYF. The CDR3 nucleotides read TGTGCCAGCAGCCCTCGGACTAGCGGGAGAGTTCAAGAGACCCAGTACTTC.

The V call is TRBV6-6, the J call TRBJ1-2; D unclear. Germline V gene sequence: CDR1 MNHNY, CDR2 SVGAGI (reference sequence). There are 14 residues in the CDR3. Deletions cut 6 bases from V and 5 bases from J, with 16 bases between. The DNA for the CDR3 is TGTGCCAGCAGCTCCAACCGGGATACTTATGGCTACACCTTC. Protein sequence: CASSSNRDTYGYTF.

This chain connects TRBV25-1 to TRBJ2-7, with D perhaps matching TRBD1 (6 bases). Per germline, CDR1 MGHDK and CDR2 SYGVNS. There are 13 residues in the CDR3. The V end was cut by 7 bases, the J end by 5 bases, with 15 bases between. In DNA form, the CDR3 reads TGTGCCAGCACCTTGTGGGGACATGACGAGCAGTACTTC. Encoded protein: CASTLWGHDEQYF.

This chain links TRBV7-3 with TRBJ2-6; D remains unclear. With 2 bases removed from V and 2 bases from J, the gap between germline ends came to 7 bases. The CDR3 is 15 residues long. CDR1 SGHTA and CDR2 FQGTGA come from the germline V gene. For the CDR3, the DNA is TGTGCCAGCAGCTTAGGGGTCCCTGGGGCCAACGTCCTGACTTTC. This encodes CASSLGVPGANVLTF.

About this clone: This CDR3 is also generated by other DNA sequences in the sample. The genes are TRBV5-1 and TRBJ1-1; D is possibly TRBD1 (5 bases). In germline, CDR1 is SGHRS, CDR2 YFSETQ. Trimming shortened V by 2 bases and J by 1 base, and 6 bases separated the two germline ends. The CDR3 totals 13 residues. The CDR3 nucleotides read TGCGCCAGCAGCTTCGACAGGAACACTGAAGCTTTCTTT. Translation gives CASSFDRNTEAFF.

The chain combines TRBV20-1 with TRBJ2-1; 7 bases align to TRBD1. This CDR3 has 11 amino acids. Germline V gene sequence: CDR1 DFQATT, CDR2 SNEGSKA (reference sequence). V lost 6 bases and J lost 16; bases outside the gene matches: 12. CDR3 sequence: CSAQGEDRQFF. CDR3 nucleotides: TGCAGTGCCCAGGGAGAGGACAGGCAATTCTTC.

The V and J genes are TRBV5-1 and TRBJ2-7, with 8 positions matching TRBD2. Losses at the gene ends were 0 bases for V and 5 bases for J; bases not matched to a gene: 4. In germline, CDR1 is SGHRS, CDR2 YFSETQ. The CDR3 totals 14 residues. CDR3 DNA sequence: TGCGCCAGCAGCTTGGTGGCGGGAGGCGACGAGCAGTACTTC. Residues: CASSLVAGGDEQYF. The full variable domain, rest sourced from reference TRBV5-1 and TRBJ2-7, is KAGVTQTPRYLIKTRGQQVTLSCSPISGHRSVSWYQQTPGQGLQFLFEYFSETQRNKGNFPGRFSGRQFSNSRSEMNVSTLELGDSALYLCASSLVAGGDEQYFGPGTRLTVT.

The sample holds a few counts of this clone. This chain links TRBV25-1 with TRBJ1-2; 7 nucleotides match TRBD1. The trim removed 3 bases at V and 3 bases at J, leaving 7 bases unmatched. There are 15 residues in the CDR3. Germline values: CDR1 MGHDK, CDR2 SYGVNS. The CDR3 DNA is TGTGCCAGCAGTGACCCGACAGGGAAGGACTATGGCTACACCTTC. Translated: CASSDPTGKDYGYTF.

This clone was counted between two and nine times. The chain combines TRBV4-1 with TRBJ1-5, with unresolved D. Trimming left V 0 bases short and J 2 bases short, with 17 bases between. Germline V gene lookup returns CDR1 MGHRA and CDR2 YSYEKL. CDR3 length: 18 residues. CDR3 protein: CASSQESTPDGGNQPQHF. The CDR3 nucleotides read TGCGCCAGCAGCCAAGAATCCACTCCCGACGGAGGCAATCAGCCCCAGCATTTT.

The chain carries TRBV11-1 and TRBJ2-7; D perhaps matches TRBD1 (5 bases). The CDR3 is 16 residues long. Germline CDR1 SGHAT, CDR2 FQDESV (reference sequence). The ends were cut back, 0 bases at V and 5 bases at J, with 17 bases in the middle. The DNA for the CDR3 is TGTGCCAGCAGCTTAGCCTGGGCAGGGATCAGGAACGAGCAGTACTTC. Amino acids: CASSLAWAGIRNEQYF.

V usage is TRBV25-1 and J usage is TRBJ2-1; 10 nucleotides align to TRBD2. The CDR3 contains 16 residues. Germline V gene lookup returns CDR1 MGHDK and CDR2 SYGVNS. V was clipped by 4 bases and J by 0 bases; unmatched bases: 3. Here the CDR3 reads CASSARTSGSYNEQFF. The CDR3 nucleotides are TGTGCCAGCAGTGCCCGGACTAGCGGCTCCTACAATGAGCAGTTCTTC.